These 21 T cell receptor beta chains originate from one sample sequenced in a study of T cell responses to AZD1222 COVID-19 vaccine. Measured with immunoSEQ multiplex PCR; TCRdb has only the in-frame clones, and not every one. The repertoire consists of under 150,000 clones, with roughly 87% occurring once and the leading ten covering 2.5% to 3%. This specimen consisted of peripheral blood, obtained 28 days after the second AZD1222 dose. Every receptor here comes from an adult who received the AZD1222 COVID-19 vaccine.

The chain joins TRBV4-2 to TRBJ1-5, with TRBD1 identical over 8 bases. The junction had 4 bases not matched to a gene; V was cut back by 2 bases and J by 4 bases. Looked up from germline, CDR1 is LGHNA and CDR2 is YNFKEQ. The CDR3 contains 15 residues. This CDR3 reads CASSQTGGPNQPQHF. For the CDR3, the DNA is TGTGCCAGCAGCCAAACAGGGGGACCTAATCAGCCCCAGCATTTT.

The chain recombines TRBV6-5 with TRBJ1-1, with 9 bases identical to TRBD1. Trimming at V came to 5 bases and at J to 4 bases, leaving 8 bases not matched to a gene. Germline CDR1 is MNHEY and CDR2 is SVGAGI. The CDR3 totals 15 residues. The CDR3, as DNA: TGTGCCAGCAGTAAGGGGGACAGGGCGGGCACTGAAGCTTTCTTT. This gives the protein CASSKGDRAGTEAFF.

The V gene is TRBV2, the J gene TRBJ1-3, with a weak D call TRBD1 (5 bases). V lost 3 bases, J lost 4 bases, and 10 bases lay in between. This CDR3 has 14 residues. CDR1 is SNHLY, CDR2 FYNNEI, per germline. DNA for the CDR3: TGTGCCAGCAGTGAGGGGGGTGCCGGAAACACCATATATTTT. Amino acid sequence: CASSEGGAGNTIYF.

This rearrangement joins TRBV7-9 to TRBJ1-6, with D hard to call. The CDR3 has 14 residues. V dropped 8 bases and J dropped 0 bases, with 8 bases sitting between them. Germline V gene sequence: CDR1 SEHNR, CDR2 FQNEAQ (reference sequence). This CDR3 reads CASSQASYNSPLHF. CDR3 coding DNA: TGTGCCAGCTCGCAGGCCTCCTATAATTCACCCCTCCACTTT. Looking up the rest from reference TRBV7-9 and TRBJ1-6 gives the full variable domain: DTGVSQNPRHKITKRGQNVTFRCDPISEHNRLYWYRQTLGQGPEFLTYFQNEAQLEKSRLLSDRFSAERPKGSFSTLEIQRTEQGDSAMYLCASSQASYNSPLHFGNGTRLTVT.

CDR3 bases: TGCGCCAGCAGCCAAGCCAGGGGGAAGTACACCGGGGAGCTGTTTTTT. This translates into CASSQARGKYTGELFF. The chain is built from TRBV4-3 and TRBJ2-2; 7 nucleotides align to TRBD1. J lost 3 bases, V lost 1 base, and 5 bases had no gene match. Germline loops: CDR1 LGHNA, CDR2 YSLEER. There are 16 residues in the CDR3.

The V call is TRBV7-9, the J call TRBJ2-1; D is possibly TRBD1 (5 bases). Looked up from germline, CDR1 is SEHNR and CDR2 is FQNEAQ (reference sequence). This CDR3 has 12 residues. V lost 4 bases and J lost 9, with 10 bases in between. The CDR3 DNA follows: TGTGCCAGCAGCTCGCAGGGAATTGAGCAGTTCTTC. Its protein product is CASSSQGIEQFF.

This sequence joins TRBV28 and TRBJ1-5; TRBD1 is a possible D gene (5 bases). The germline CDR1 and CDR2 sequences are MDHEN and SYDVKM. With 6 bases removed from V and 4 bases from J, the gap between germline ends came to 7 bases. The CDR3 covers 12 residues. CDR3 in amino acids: CASRTVNQPQHF. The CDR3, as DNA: TGTGCCAGCAGGACAGTTAATCAGCCCCAGCATTTT.

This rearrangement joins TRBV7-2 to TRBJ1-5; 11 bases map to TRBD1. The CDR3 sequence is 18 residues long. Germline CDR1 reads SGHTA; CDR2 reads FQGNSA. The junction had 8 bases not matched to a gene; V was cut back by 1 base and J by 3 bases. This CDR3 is CASSLVGQGAITNQPQHF. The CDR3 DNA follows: TGTGCCAGCAGCTTAGTTGGACAGGGGGCGATCACCAATCAGCCCCAGCATTTT. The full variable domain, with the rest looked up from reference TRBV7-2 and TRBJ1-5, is GAGVSQSPSNKVTEKGKDVELRCDPISGHTALYWYRQSLGQGLEFLIYFQGNSAPDKSGLPSDRFSAERTGGSVSTLTIQRTQQEDSAVYLCASSLVGQGAITNQPQHFGDGTRLSIL.

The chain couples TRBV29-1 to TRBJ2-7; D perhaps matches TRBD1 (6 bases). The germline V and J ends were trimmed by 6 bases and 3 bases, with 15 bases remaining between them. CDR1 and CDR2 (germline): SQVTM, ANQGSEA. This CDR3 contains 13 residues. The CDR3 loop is CSVATGHIYEQYF. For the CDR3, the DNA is TGCAGCGTGGCTACGGGACACATCTACGAGCAGTACTTC.

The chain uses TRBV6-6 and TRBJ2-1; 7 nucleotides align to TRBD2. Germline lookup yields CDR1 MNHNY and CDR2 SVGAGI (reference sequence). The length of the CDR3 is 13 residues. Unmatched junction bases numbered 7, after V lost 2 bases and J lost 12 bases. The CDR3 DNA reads TGTGCCAGCAGTTACCGAGGACTAGTAGGGCAGTTCTTC. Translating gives CASSYRGLVGQFF.

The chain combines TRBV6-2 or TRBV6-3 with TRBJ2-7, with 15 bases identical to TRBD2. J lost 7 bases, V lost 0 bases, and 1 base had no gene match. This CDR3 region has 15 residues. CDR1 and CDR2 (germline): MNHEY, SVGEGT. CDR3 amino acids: CASSYSGTSGGEQYF. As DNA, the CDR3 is TGTGCCAGCAGTTACTCCGGGACTAGCGGGGGGGAGCAGTACTTC.

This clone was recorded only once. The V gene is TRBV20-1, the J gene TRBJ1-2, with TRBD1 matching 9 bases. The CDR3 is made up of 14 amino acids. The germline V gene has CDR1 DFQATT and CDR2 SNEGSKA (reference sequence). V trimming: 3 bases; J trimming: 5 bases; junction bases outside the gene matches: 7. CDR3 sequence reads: CSASRTGARYGYTF. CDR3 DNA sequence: TGCAGTGCTAGTCGGACAGGGGCGAGGTATGGCTACACCTTC.

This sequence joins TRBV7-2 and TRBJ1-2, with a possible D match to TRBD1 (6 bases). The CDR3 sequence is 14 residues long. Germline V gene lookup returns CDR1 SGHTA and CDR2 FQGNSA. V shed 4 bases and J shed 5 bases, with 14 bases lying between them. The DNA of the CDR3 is TGTGCCAGCAGCTCACAGGGTGACTCGTATGGCTACACCTTC. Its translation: CASSSQGDSYGYTF.

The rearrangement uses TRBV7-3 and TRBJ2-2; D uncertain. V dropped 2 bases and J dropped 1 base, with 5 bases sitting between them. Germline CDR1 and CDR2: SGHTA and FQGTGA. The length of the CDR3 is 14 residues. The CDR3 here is CASSLAVNTGELFF. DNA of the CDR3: TGTGCCAGCAGCTTAGCGGTGAACACCGGGGAGCTGTTTTTT.

The CDR3 region is CSVGQTNQPQHF. CDR3 nucleotides: TGCAGCGTTGGCCAAACTAATCAGCCCCAGCATTTT. The chain recombines TRBV29-1 with TRBJ1-5; D not resolved. In germline, CDR1 is SQVTM, CDR2 ANQGSEA. The CDR3 spans 12 residues. Trimming pared 4 bases from V and 4 bases from J, leaving 8 bases between. Full variable domain (remainder filled in from reference TRBV29-1 and TRBJ1-5): SAVISQKPSRDICQRGTSLTIQCQVDSQVTMMFWYRQQPGQSLTLIATANQGSEATYESGFVIDKFPISRPNLTFSTLTVSNMSPEDSSIYLCSVGQTNQPQHFGDGTRLSIL.

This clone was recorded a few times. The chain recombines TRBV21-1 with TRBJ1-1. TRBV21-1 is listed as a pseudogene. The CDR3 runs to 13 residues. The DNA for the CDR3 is TGTGCCAGCAGCCCTCGGGGGGGCACTGAAGCTTTCTTT. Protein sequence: CASSPRGGTEAFF.

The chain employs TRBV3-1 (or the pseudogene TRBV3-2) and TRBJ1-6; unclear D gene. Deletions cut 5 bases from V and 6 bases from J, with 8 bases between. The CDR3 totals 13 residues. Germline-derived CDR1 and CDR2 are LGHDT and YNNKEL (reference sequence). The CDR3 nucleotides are TGTGCCAGCAGCGAGTCTGTTAATTCACCCCTCCACTTT. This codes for CASSESVNSPLHF.

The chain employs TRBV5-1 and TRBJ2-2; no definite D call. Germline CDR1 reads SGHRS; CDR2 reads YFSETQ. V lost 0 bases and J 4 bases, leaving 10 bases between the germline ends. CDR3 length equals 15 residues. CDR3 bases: TGCGCCAGCAGCTTGGGAGTTGTGGGCACCGGGGAGCTGTTTTTT. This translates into CASSLGVVGTGELFF.

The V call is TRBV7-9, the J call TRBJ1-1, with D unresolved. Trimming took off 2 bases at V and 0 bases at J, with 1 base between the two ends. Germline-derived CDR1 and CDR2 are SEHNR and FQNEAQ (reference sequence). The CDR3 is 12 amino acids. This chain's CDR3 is CASSLMNTEAFF. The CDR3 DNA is TGTGCCAGCAGCTTAATGAACACTGAAGCTTTCTTT.

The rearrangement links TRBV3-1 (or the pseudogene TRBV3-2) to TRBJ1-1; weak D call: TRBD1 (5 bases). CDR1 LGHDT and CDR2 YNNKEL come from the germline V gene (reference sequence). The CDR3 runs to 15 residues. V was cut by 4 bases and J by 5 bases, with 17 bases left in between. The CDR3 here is CASSLPGHGTTEAFF. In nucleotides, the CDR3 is TGTGCCAGCAGCCTTCCGGGCCACGGGACGACTGAAGCTTTCTTT.

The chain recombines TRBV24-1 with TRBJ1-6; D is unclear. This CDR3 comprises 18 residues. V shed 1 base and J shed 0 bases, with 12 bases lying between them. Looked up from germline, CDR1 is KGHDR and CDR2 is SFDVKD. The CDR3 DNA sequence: TGTGCCACCAGTGATTTTGTGGGAATAGGCTCCTATAATTCACCCCTCCACTTT. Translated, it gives CATSDFVGIGSYNSPLHF.